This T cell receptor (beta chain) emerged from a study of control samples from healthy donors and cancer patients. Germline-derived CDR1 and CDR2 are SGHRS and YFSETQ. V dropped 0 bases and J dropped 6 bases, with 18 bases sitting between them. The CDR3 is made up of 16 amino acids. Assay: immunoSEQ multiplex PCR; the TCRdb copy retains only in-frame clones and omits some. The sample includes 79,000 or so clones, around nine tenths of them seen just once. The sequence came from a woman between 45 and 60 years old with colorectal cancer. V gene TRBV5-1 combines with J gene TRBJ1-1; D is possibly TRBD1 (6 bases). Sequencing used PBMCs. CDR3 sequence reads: CASSLVGGASVAEAFF. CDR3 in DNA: TGCGCCAGCAGCTTGGTTGGGGGCGCGTCAGTGGCTGAAGCTTTCTTT. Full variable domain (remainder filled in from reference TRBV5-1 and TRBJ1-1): KAGVTQTPRYLIKTRGQQVTLSCSPISGHRSVSWYQQTPGQGLQFLFEYFSETQRNKGNFPGRFSGRQFSNSRSEMNVSTLELGDSALYLCASSLVGGASVAEAFFGQGTRLTVV.